Listed below are T cell receptor beta chains from one sample, sequenced in a study of control samples from healthy donors and cancer patients. The assay was immunoSEQ multiplex PCR, and TCRdb's table has in-frame clones only and misses some. The table includes approximately 60,000 clones, just over 90% detected once. Material: PBMCs. These receptors were taken from a woman between 50 and 59 years old with colorectal cancer. The CDR3 runs from the conserved cysteine through the conserved F or W.

j_call,cdr3_length,v_call,cdr3_aa
TRBJ1-2,13,TRBV11-1,CASSLQEYYGYTF
TRBJ1-4,14,TRBV15,CATSRDLGVEKLFF
TRBJ2-1,16,TRBV10-3,CAISDARTSGSAEQFF
TRBJ1-4,14,TRBV28,CASSLDGLVEKLFF
TRBJ1-2,13,TRBV5-5,CASSLLRGYGYTF
TRBJ2-1,20,TRBV27,CASSLQYEPRIKGVRDEQFF
TRBJ1-2,15,TRBV7-9,CASSLLGQRNYGYTF
TRBJ2-3,12,TRBV7-9,CASSLDPGTQYF
TRBJ2-4,18,TRBV27,CASSHTPAGSLTRDIQYF
TRBJ2-5,16,TRBV28,CASSLSPGSSVETQYF
TRBJ2-1,15,TRBV25-1,CASSDPGQRSNEQFF
TRBJ2-1,14,TRBV25-1,CASSESLMAGEQFF
TRBJ2-5,13,TRBV6-5,CASSYFRAKTQYF
TRBJ2-3,16,TRBV19,CASTETSGRAVDTQYF
TRBJ2-5,13,TRBV6-6,CASSYFQGETQYF
TRBJ2-4,15,TRBV19,CASSISGKAKNIQYF
TRBJ1-1,13,TRBV11-2,CASSLFWSPEAFF
TRBJ2-1,15,TRBV15,CATSRDGLSYNEQFF
TRBJ2-2,17,TRBV4-2,CASSQGLAGVNTGELFF
TRBJ2-7,15,TRBV5-1,CASSALAGSSYEQYF
TRBJ1-1,16,TRBV6-1,CASSESQGPWNTEAFF
TRBJ2-3,13,TRBV13,CASSLLATDTQYF
TRBJ1-1,13,TRBV11-2,CASSPLPAERAFF
TRBJ2-7,18,TRBV7-2,CASSLEFRVFNPSYEQYF
TRBJ2-1,16,TRBV9,CASSAQGLAGVDEQFF
TRBJ1-4,19,TRBV28,CASSPPSRGNLRNNEKLFF
TRBJ2-1,16,TRBV28,CASSSPGGSSYNEQFF
TRBJ2-5,17,TRBV6-1,CASSDNLQREGRETQYF
TRBJ1-1,15,TRBV2,CASSAHRTGKTEAFF
TRBJ2-1,15,TRBV7-2,CASSSAPGNPNEQFF
TRBJ2-4,14,TRBV19,CASRAGDGVDIQYF
TRBJ2-6,22,TRBV3-1/TRBV3-2,CASSQLPGQGISFFSGANVLTF
TRBJ1-1,13,TRBV29-1,CSVGRGGDTEAFF
TRBJ1-2,13,TRBV6-5,CASSYGANYGYTF
TRBJ2-1,19,TRBV19,CASSTQSYGPSRQLHEQFF
TRBJ2-1,17,TRBV7-9,CASSLAGSSGSYNEQFF
TRBJ2-5,15,TRBV9,CASSKRDIRQETQYF
TRBJ1-1,16,TRBV5-1,CASSPAGQGLRTEAFF
TRBJ2-7,13,TRBV21-1,CARPSQRIYEQYF
TRBJ2-1,15,TRBV11-3,CASSLVGGSYNEQFF
TRBJ1-1,17,TRBV21-1,CASSKKWGNNRGTEAFF
TRBJ2-1,15,TRBV28,CASSRWTGMVHEQFF
TRBJ2-2,16,TRBV7-9,CASSLVEGANTGELFF
TRBJ1-2,18,TRBV6-6,CASSRYLPTTGGWYGYTF
TRBJ1-3,17,TRBV6-2/TRBV6-3,CASSYASGRTSGNTIYF
TRBJ2-4,13,TRBV30,CAWRVTGWGIQYF
TRBJ2-2,17,TRBV7-8,CASSLVAGTQNTGELFF
TRBJ1-3,14,TRBV5-1,CASSLSTSGNTIYF
TRBJ2-7,19,TRBV3-1/TRBV3-2,CASSQAVVFPTESSYEQYF
TRBJ1-5,13,TRBV28,CASSFNTPEVQHF
TRBJ2-5,13,TRBV24-1,CATSGDAQETQYF
TRBJ1-1,14,TRBV27,CASSQGRLNTEAFF
TRBJ1-2,12,TRBV7-9,CASKGEEYGYTF
TRBJ1-2,15,TRBV11-2,CASSAYRGIGYGYTF